The 6 T cell receptor beta chains below come from one sample, sequenced in a study of OX40 agonist ivuxolimab in advanced cancers. The assay was immunoSEQ multiplex PCR, and TCRdb's table has in-frame clones only and misses some. The sample has around 43,000 clones, around nine tenths seen once. The specimen comprised CD4+ or CD8+ T cells sorted from blood, sampled in a trial of the OX40 agonist ivuxolimab. These TCRs come from an adult with an advanced solid tumor such as melanoma, head and neck, liver or kidney cancer.

The V gene is TRBV9, the J gene TRBJ2-5, with D possibly being TRBD1 or TRBD2 (5 bases each). V was trimmed by 4 bases and J by 5 bases, leaving 15 bases between them. CDR3 length equals 14 residues. CDR1 SGDLS and CDR2 YYNGEE come from the germline V gene. The CDR3 here is CASSTAGTGETQYF. The CDR3 DNA reads TGTGCCAGCAGCACGGCAGGGACCGGGGAGACCCAGTACTTC. The whole variable domain, remainder taken from reference TRBV9 and TRBJ2-5, is DSGVTQTPKHLITATGQRVTLRCSPRSGDLSVYWYQQSLDQGLQFLIQYYNGEERAKGNILERFSAQQFPDLHSELNLSSLELGDSALYFCASSTAGTGETQYFGPGTRLLVL.

The V and J genes are TRBV6-4 and TRBJ1-2, with 9 bases lining up with TRBD1. CDR3 length: 18 amino acids. Looked up from germline, CDR1 is MRHNA and CDR2 is SNTAGT. The V gene end was trimmed by 4 bases and the J gene end by 7 bases; junction bases not matched to a gene: 19. The CDR3 bases are TGTGCCAGCAGTGTACACTCCGGGACAGGGTGGCCTGTTGGTGGCTACACCTTC. Amino acid sequence: CASSVHSGTGWPVGGYTF.

This rearrangement joins TRBV27 to TRBJ1-1; D unclear. The V end was cut by 0 bases, the J end by 3 bases, with 17 bases between. CDR1 is MNHEY, CDR2 SMNVEV, per germline (reference sequence). This CDR3 has 17 amino acids. The CDR3 protein is CASSLSRIGAQDTEAFF. The CDR3 DNA reads TGTGCCAGCAGTTTATCCAGGATTGGCGCTCAGGACACTGAAGCTTTCTTT.

J is TRBJ1-1 and V is TRBV10-3, with D uncertain. The CDR3 is made up of 14 amino acids. Trimming left V 2 bases short and J 6 bases short, with 13 bases between. Looked up from germline, CDR1 is ENHRY and CDR2 is SYGVKD. The DNA of the CDR3 is TGTGCCATCAGTGAGGAAACTGTGTATTCTGAAGCTTTCTTT. Encoded protein: CAISEETVYSEAFF.

This chain connects TRBV27 to TRBJ2-6, with D perhaps given as TRBD1 or TRBD2 (5 bases each). In germline, CDR1 is MNHEY, CDR2 SMNVEV (reference sequence). This CDR3 region has 16 residues. Trimming removed 7 bases at V and 4 bases at J, with 17 bases between. CDR3 sequence reads: CASTPRGARGANVLTF. The CDR3 coding sequence is TGTGCCAGCACCCCACGAGGGGCGCGCGGGGCCAACGTCCTGACTTTC.

The chain carries TRBV9 and TRBJ1-2; D perhaps matches TRBD1 (5 bases). The CDR3 extends over 13 amino acids. V was trimmed by 0 bases and J by 7 bases, leaving 10 bases between them. The germline gives CDR1 SGDLS, CDR2 YYNGEE. The CDR3 bases are TGTGCCAGCAGCGTAGGTGACAGCCCTGGCTACACCTTC. The encoded protein is CASSVGDSPGYTF.